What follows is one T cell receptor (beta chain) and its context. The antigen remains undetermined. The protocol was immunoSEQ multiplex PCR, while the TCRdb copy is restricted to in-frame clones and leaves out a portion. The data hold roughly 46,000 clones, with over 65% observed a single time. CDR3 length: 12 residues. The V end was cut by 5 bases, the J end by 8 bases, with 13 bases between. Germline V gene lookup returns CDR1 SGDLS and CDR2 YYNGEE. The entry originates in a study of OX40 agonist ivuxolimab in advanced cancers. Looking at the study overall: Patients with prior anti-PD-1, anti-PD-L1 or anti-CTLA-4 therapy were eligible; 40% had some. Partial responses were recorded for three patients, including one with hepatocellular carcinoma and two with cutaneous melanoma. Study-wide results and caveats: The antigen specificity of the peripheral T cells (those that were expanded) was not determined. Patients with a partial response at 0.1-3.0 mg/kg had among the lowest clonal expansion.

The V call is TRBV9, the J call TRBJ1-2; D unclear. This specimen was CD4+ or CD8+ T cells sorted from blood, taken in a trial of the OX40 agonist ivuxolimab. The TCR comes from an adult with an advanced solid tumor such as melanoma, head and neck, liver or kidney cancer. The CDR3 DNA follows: TGTGCCAGCAGTCCCCTTTTAGGAGGCTACACCTTC. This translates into CASSPLLGGYTF.